This T cell receptor (beta chain) was found in a study of cytomegalovirus exposure and HLA in healthy donors. Primers: 60 Vbeta forward and 13 Jbeta reverse. The repertoire was sequenced with immunoSEQ multiplex PCR; TCRdb's copy has only in-frame clones and lacks some. The data contain some 110,000 clones, 75% to 85% of them seen just once; the ten biggest clones take up around 4%. The V gene end was trimmed by 5 bases and the J gene end by 6 bases; junction bases not matched to a gene: 9. There are 15 residues in the CDR3. CDR1 is SEHNR and CDR2 is FQNEAQ in the germline V gene (reference sequence). A few counts support this clone.

The clonotype comes from a man aged 35 to 55 in good health and CMV-seronegative. The sequenced material came from PBMCs. The chain links TRBV7-9 to TRBJ1-2; 10 positions agree with TRBD1. CDR3: CASSPPSGTGDGYTF. In DNA, the CDR3 is TGTGCCAGCAGCCCCCCCTCCGGGACAGGGGATGGCTACACCTTC.